These 24 T cell receptor beta chains were all obtained from the same sample, sequenced in a study of blood T cell repertoires in COVID-19. Some clones are missing from TCRdb's copy, which holds only in-frame ones; the method was immunoSEQ multiplex PCR. This table holds some 200,000 clones, about 83% found once. The specimen was peripheral blood. The receptors stem from a woman aged 70-85 years with COVID-19, enrolled during active disease.

The CDR3 spells CASSPLGGSEAFF. The CDR3 DNA reads TGTGCCAGCTCACCACTTGGGGGCTCTGAAGCTTTCTTT. The rearrangement uses TRBV18 and TRBJ1-1; the D gene is possibly TRBD1 (6 bases). The germline gives CDR1 KGHSH, CDR2 LQKENI. V dropped 1 base and J dropped 6 bases, with 9 bases sitting between them. This CDR3 spans 13 amino acids.

This chain links TRBV3-1 (or the pseudogene TRBV3-2) with TRBJ2-7; possible D gene TRBD2, 5 bases. The CDR3 totals 12 residues. The V gene's germline CDR1 is LGHDT and CDR2 YNNKEL (reference sequence). V was cut by 4 bases and J by 4 bases, with 8 bases left in between. The CDR3 reads CASSLAGYEQYF. CDR3 sequence (DNA): TGTGCCAGCAGCCTTGCGGGTTACGAGCAGTACTTC.

This clone was observed a few times. The chain links TRBV3-1 (or the pseudogene TRBV3-2) to TRBJ2-1; 7 nucleotides agree with TRBD2. The CDR3 contains 15 residues. Germline values: CDR1 LGHDT, CDR2 YNNKEL (reference sequence). The junction had 4 bases not matched to a gene; V was cut back by 1 base and J by 4 bases. The CDR3 nucleotides read TGTGCCAGCAGCCAAGGACTAGCTGAGTACAATGAGCAGTTCTTC. Translating gives CASSQGLAEYNEQFF.

This clone was counted between two and nine times. The chain carries TRBV10-3 and TRBJ2-7, with TRBD2 matching 7 bases. V gave up 10 bases and J gave up 2 bases; unmatched junction bases: 17. Germline CDR1 and CDR2: ENHRY and SYGVKD. This CDR3 contains 16 residues. In nucleotides, the CDR3 is TGTGCCACCGGTACGGGCGGGAGTAAGAGGGCCTACGAGCAGTACTTC. This encodes CATGTGGSKRAYEQYF.

The gene calls are TRBV27 and TRBJ1-3; possible D gene TRBD1, 5 bases. V was pared by 4 bases and J by 5 bases, with 18 bases between. Germline V gives CDR1 MNHEY, CDR2 SMNVEV (reference sequence). The CDR3 covers 16 residues. CDR3 amino acids: CASSSMQGFGRNTIYF. In nucleotides, the CDR3 is TGTGCCAGCAGTTCGATGCAGGGCTTCGGACGAAACACCATATATTTT.

The CDR3 loop is CASRQGELRGLAGADTQYF. The CDR3, as DNA: TGCGCCAGCAGGCAGGGCGAACTCCGGGGACTAGCGGGAGCAGATACGCAGTATTTT. V gene TRBV23-1 combines with J gene TRBJ2-3; TRBD2 matches at 14 bases. TRBV23-1 is recorded as an ORF, its role being uncertain. This CDR3 comprises 19 residues. After removal of 6 bases from V and 4 bases from J, the junction contained 15 bases not matched to a gene.

The rearrangement joins TRBV25-1 to TRBJ2-2, with 13 bases matching TRBD2. This CDR3 comprises 17 residues. Germline V gives CDR1 MGHDK, CDR2 SYGVNS. Losses at the gene ends were 8 bases for V and 3 bases for J; bases not matched to a gene: 9. CDR3 residues: CASLGLAGATDTGELFF. The CDR3 DNA sequence: TGTGCCAGCTTAGGACTAGCGGGAGCCACGGACACCGGGGAGCTGTTTTTT.

The chain carries TRBV23-1 and TRBJ1-5; 7 nucleotides line up with TRBD1. TRBV23-1 is an ORF; its function is uncertain. There are 15 residues in the CDR3. The junction had 5 bases not matched to a gene; V was cut back by 3 bases and J by 3 bases. Here the CDR3 reads CASSHRDRDNQPQHF. CDR3 bases: TGCGCCAGCAGTCATCGGGACAGAGACAATCAGCCCCAGCATTTT.

V is TRBV30 and J is TRBJ1-2, with TRBD1 matching 10 bases. From germline, CDR1 is GTSNPN and CDR2 SVGIG (reference sequence). The CDR3 sequence is 12 residues long. Unmatched junction bases numbered 1, after V lost 4 bases and J lost 5 bases. This CDR3 reads CAWKGQGYGYTF. CDR3 sequence (DNA): TGTGCCTGGAAGGGACAGGGGTATGGCTACACCTTC.

CDR3 DNA: TGCGCCAGCAGCCAAATAGCGGGTCACGAGCAGTACTTC. It codes for CASSQIAGHEQYF. J is TRBJ2-7 and V is TRBV4-1, with 7 nucleotides matching TRBD2. J gave up 5 bases and V 2 bases, and 3 bases lay outside the gene matches. Looked up from germline, CDR1 is MGHRA and CDR2 is YSYEKL. This CDR3 is built from 13 residues.

J is TRBJ1-5 and V is TRBV12-3 or TRBV12-4; D gene unclear. This CDR3 has 13 residues. Trimming removed 7 bases at V and 6 bases at J, with 13 bases between. In DNA form, the CDR3 reads TGTGCCAGCACCCTAGCGGGAGGTCAGCCCCAGCATTTT. This codes for CASTLAGGQPQHF.

J is TRBJ1-1 and V is TRBV28; possibly TRBD1 for D (6 bases). This CDR3 spans 13 amino acids. CDR1 and CDR2 from the germline V gene are MDHEN and SYDVKM. V was cut by 8 bases and J by 6 bases, with 16 bases left in between. CDR3 in DNA: TGTGCCAGCCGGAAGGGGAGGGGGGCTGAAGCTTTCTTT. This codes for CASRKGRGAEAFF. The entire variable domain, with the rest obtained from reference TRBV28 and TRBJ1-1, is as follows: DVKVTQSSRYLVKRTGEKVFLECVQDMDHENMFWYRQDPGLGLRLIYFSYDVKMKEKGDIPEGYSVSREKKERFSLILESASTNQTSMYLCASRKGRGAEAFFGQGTRLTVV.

This rearrangement joins TRBV6-5 to TRBJ1-2; D unclear. Between the trimmed V and J ends, which lost 7 bases and 4 bases, there was a span of 19 bases. Germline CDR1 and CDR2: MNHEY and SVGAGI. This CDR3 spans 15 amino acids. CDR3 amino acids: CASTLAIHGGYGYTF. The CDR3 nucleotides read TGTGCCAGCACACTCGCCATCCATGGCGGCTATGGCTACACCTTC.

The chain employs TRBV19 and TRBJ2-7; 9 bases line up with TRBD1. CDR3 length: 15 residues. Germline V CDR1 and CDR2: LNHDA, SQIVND (reference sequence). After removal of 6 bases from V and 1 base from J, the junction contained 7 bases not matched to a gene. CDR3 residues: CASSRQGVPSYEQYF. The CDR3 DNA reads as TGTGCCAGTAGCCGACAGGGGGTCCCTTCCTACGAGCAGTACTTC.

The chain recombines TRBV6-6 with TRBJ2-2; possibly TRBD1 for D (6 bases). V lost 4 bases and J lost 6, with 12 bases in between. Germline V gene sequence: CDR1 MNHNY, CDR2 SVGAGI (reference sequence). The CDR3 length is 14 residues. The CDR3 coding sequence is TGTGCCAGCAGTTCTTTACAGGGCGCCGGGGAGCTGTTTTTT. The encoded protein is CASSSLQGAGELFF.

V is TRBV10-3 and J is TRBJ1-2; 8 bases fit TRBD1. V shed 3 bases and J 7 bases; nucleotides not matched to a gene: 13. The CDR3 loop spans 16 amino acids. CDR1 and CDR2 (germline): ENHRY, SYGVKD. The CDR3: CAISDPRGRLEVGYTF. CDR3 in DNA: TGTGCCATCAGTGATCCCAGGGGGCGTCTTGAAGTTGGCTACACCTTC.

This clone has more than one count but fewer than ten. V is TRBV3-1 (or the pseudogene TRBV3-2) and J is TRBJ1-4, with a weak D call TRBD1 (6 bases). Germline CDR1 is LGHDT and CDR2 is YNNKEL (reference sequence). Between the trimmed V and J ends, which lost 5 bases and 7 bases, there was a span of 14 bases. CDR3 size: 14 residues. CDR3 loop: CASSAQGSREKLFF. The CDR3 bases are TGTGCCAGCAGCGCGCAGGGGTCTCGTGAAAAACTGTTTTTT.

J is TRBJ2-1 and V is TRBV5-1, with 7 bases identical to TRBD1. The CDR3 has 12 residues. With 2 bases clipped from V and 9 bases from J, the junction kept 2 bases outside the gene matches. Germline V lookup: CDR1 SGHRS, CDR2 YFSETQ. The DNA of the CDR3 is TGCGCCAGCAGCTTCGACAGGGCTGAGCAGTTCTTC. Translated: CASSFDRAEQFF.

The chain links TRBV10-3 to TRBJ2-4; possibly TRBD2 for D (5 bases). The V gene lost 2 bases and the J gene lost 6 bases, with 11 bases spanning the gap. The germline CDR1 and CDR2 sequences are ENHRY and SYGVKD. There are 14 residues in the CDR3. CDR3 nucleotide sequence: TGTGCCATCAGTGAGGACGGAGGTAGAAACATTCAGTACTTC. Protein: CAISEDGGRNIQYF.

The rearrangement joins TRBV4-1 to TRBJ1-1, with D uncertain. This CDR3 contains 18 residues. Trimming took off 0 bases at V and 0 bases at J, with 17 bases between the two ends. CDR1 and CDR2 (germline): MGHRA, YSYEKL. The CDR3 region is CASSQEAGATGLNTEAFF. The CDR3, as DNA: TGCGCCAGCAGCCAAGAAGCCGGAGCCACGGGTTTGAACACTGAAGCTTTCTTT.

The V call is TRBV10-3, the J call TRBJ2-7, with 7 nucleotides matching TRBD2. CDR1 and CDR2 from the germline V gene are ENHRY and SYGVKD. V gave up 7 bases and J gave up 2 bases; unmatched junction bases: 8. The CDR3 consists of 14 residues. The CDR3 DNA sequence: TGTGCCATCACCCCTAGCGGTCTTACCTACGAGCAGTACTTC. Residues: CAITPSGLTYEQYF.

V gene TRBV11-2 combines with J gene TRBJ2-3; D may be TRBD2 (6 bases). CDR1 and CDR2 from the germline V gene are SGHAT and FQNNGV. This CDR3 is 18 amino acids long. The V end was cut by 0 bases, the J end by 0 bases, with 16 bases between. The CDR3 sequence: CASSLDEERASSTDTQYF. CDR3 in DNA: TGTGCCAGCAGCTTAGATGAGGAGCGGGCCTCTAGCACAGATACGCAGTATTTT.

This chain connects TRBV6-6 to TRBJ1-5, with D unresolved. Trimming removed 7 bases from V and 0 bases from J, with 13 bases in between. The CDR3 sequence is 15 residues long. Per germline, CDR1 MNHNY and CDR2 SVGAGI (reference sequence). The CDR3 DNA reads as TGTGCCAGCACCGGAGGACGGGGTAGCAATCAGCCCCAGCATTTT. This sequence encodes CASTGGRGSNQPQHF.

This sequence joins TRBV6-2 or TRBV6-3 and TRBJ1-1, with 8 bases aligning to TRBD1. Germline assignment: CDR1 MNHEY and CDR2 SVGEGT. CDR3 size: 17 residues. Trimming cost V 2 bases and J 2 bases; bases outside gene matches: 10. This CDR3 reads CASSYVLGQGANTEAFF. DNA of the CDR3: TGTGCCAGCAGTTACGTTTTAGGGCAGGGGGCCAACACTGAAGCTTTCTTT.